This T cell receptor beta chain was captured by sequencing in a study of shared clonotypes between healthy human individuals. Notes on the study in general: Sampling covered nothing but blood. Tissue TCR repertoires likely differ from those found in blood. The study found approximately 5% of naive CD4 clonotypes shared across a handful of donors.

Genomic DNA per cell subset filled all wells of several immunoSEQ plates. Only in-frame clones appear in the TCRdb table, and some are missing; sequencing was by immunoSEQ multiplex PCR. The profile shows approximately 530,000 clones, 90% to 97% of them singletons. CDR1 is SGHRS and CDR2 is YFSETQ in the germline V gene. This CDR3 region has 11 residues. V lost 2 bases to trimming and J lost 8 bases, with 7 bases between them. A note on this clone: The antigen is not known. This same CDR3 is encoded by further DNA sequences in the sample.

The sequence came from a woman in her 30s in good health. Material: naive CD4+ T cells sorted from blood. The subset is: CD45RA+ positively selected. The rearrangement links TRBV5-1 to TRBJ1-1, with a tentative D call TRBD1 (5 bases). The CDR3 sequence is CASSFGAEAFF. CDR3 nucleotide sequence: TGCGCCAGCAGCTTTGGGGCGGAAGCTTTCTTT.